Here is one TCR beta chain with its context. Before the COVID-19 pandemic, during about 2010-2018, CD4+ T cells were taken from unexposed donors. The assay was immunoSEQ multiplex PCR, and TCRdb's table has in-frame clones only and misses some. This table has approximately 70,000 clones, approximately 93% appearing once. The CDR3 contains 15 residues. Germline V CDR1 and CDR2: SNHLY, FYNNEI. The trim removed 6 bases at V and 4 bases at J, leaving 6 bases unmatched. This sample was taken from a study of CD4 T cells in relation to SARS-CoV-2 and coronaviruses. The sample taken for sequencing was naive CD4+ T cells from PBMCs. Subset given: naive CD4+ T cells isolated by negative enrichment. The receptor was derived from a human donor in good health. V is TRBV2 and J is TRBJ2-5, with 12 bases identical to TRBD1. The chain's CDR3 is CASRGPGQGAETQYF. DNA of the CDR3: TGTGCCAGCAGGGGGCCGGGACAGGGGGCAGAGACCCAGTACTTC. Based on the CDR3 plus reference TRBV2 and TRBJ2-5, the full variable domain is EPEVTQTPSHQVTQMGQEVILRCVPISNHLYFYWYRQILGQKVEFLVSFYNNEISEKSEIFDDQFSVERPDGSNFTLKIRSTKLEDSAMYFCASRGPGQGAETQYFGPGTRLLVL.